This TCR beta chain emerged from a study of cytotoxic CD8 clonotypes in ibrutinib-treated CLL. Study-wide results and limits: Age-matched healthy donor levels were exceeded by baseline clonality, which tracked circulating CD8+ T-cell counts.

This clone appeared once. The target antigen is unknown. Germline CDR1 is SGHTA and CDR2 is FQGTGA. V was pared by 2 bases and J by 3 bases, with 19 bases of the junction left unmatched. The CDR3 totals 20 residues. Deep sequencing aimed at 1 in 200,000 to 1 in 1 million T cells' resolution. Only in-frame clones appear in the TCRdb table, and some are missing; sequencing was by immunoSEQ multiplex PCR. Here the sample spans 150,000 to 200,000 clones, about 88% being singletons. The sample was PBMCs, taken at disease progression, from a patient treated with ibrutinib. V is TRBV7-3 and J is TRBJ2-3; TRBD2 aligns across 8 bases. The clonotype was recovered from a human donor with chronic lymphocytic leukemia. CDR3 DNA sequence: TGTGCCAGCAGCTTAGAATCGAGCGGGAGTGCCTCCCCGAAAACAGATACGCAGTATTTT. Amino acids: CASSLESSGSASPKTDTQYF.